This TCR beta chain was sequenced during a study of blood T cell repertoires in COVID-19. Across the study: From the United States, Italy and Spain came samples of acute and convalescent COVID-19. Sources were T cells, B-cell-depleted T cells, or PBMCs; the material itself was cDNA or gDNA.

V was pared by 7 bases and J by 2 bases, with 15 bases between. Per the germline V gene, CDR1 is WSHSY and CDR2 is SAAADI. This CDR3 is 15 amino acids long. In the original analysis: Reference gene primer amplification gave nucleated cell count estimates. Repertoires were generated with immunoSEQ multiplex PCR, while TCRdb's copy carries only in-frame clones and drops some. V and J calls and clone size are given by that table; D and trimming were obtained from the DNA. The sample has some 400,000 clones, roughly 89% seen once. The receptor was isolated from a man aged 18 to 30 with active or convalescent COVID-19. Sample: peripheral blood. The V call is TRBV10-2, the J call TRBJ1-3, with D possibly matching TRBD1 (5 bases). CDR3 in amino acids: CASKSGGGAGNTIYF. The CDR3 DNA is TGCGCCAGCAAGTCGGGCGGGGGGGCTGGAAACACCATATATTTT.